The clone carrying this T cell receptor beta chain occurred a few times. In the same sample, other DNA sequences code for this CDR3. This entry comes from a study of blood T cell repertoires in COVID-19. Across the whole study: Donors in the United States, Italy and Spain gave samples during acute or convalescent COVID-19.

Germline CDR1 and CDR2: LNHNV and YYDKDF (reference sequence). Between the trimmed V and J ends, which lost 0 bases and 1 base, there was a span of 10 bases. The CDR3 length is 16 residues. Here immunoSEQ multiplex PCR was the method, and the copy in TCRdb shows in-frame clones only, minus some. The table records some 110,000 clones, roughly 90% of them present only once. The clonotype was recovered from a man aged 40-55 years with acute or convalescent COVID-19. The chain carries TRBV15 and TRBJ2-1; D gene uncertain. The sample taken for sequencing was peripheral blood. The CDR3 region is CATSRDKTGSYNEQFF. CDR3 DNA: TGTGCCACCAGCAGAGATAAAACCGGTTCCTACAATGAGCAGTTCTTC.